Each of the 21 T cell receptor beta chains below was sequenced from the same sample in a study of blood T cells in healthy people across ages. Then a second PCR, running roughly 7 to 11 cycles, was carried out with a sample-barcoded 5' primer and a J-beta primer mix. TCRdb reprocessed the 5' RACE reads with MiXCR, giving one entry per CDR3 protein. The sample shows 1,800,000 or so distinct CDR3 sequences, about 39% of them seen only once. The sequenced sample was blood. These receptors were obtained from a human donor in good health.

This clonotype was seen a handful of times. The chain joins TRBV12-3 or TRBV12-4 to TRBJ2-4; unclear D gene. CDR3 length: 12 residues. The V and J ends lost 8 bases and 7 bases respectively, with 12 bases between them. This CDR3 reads CASRYGVNIQYF. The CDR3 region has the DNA TGTGCCAGCCGTTACGGAGTGAACATTCAGTACTTC.

CDR3 region: CASKLRMTSTDTQYF. The CDR3 nucleotides are TGTGCCAGCAAGCTTAGGATGACTAGCACAGATACGCAGTATTTT. The chain employs TRBV7-2 and TRBJ2-3; no clear D. CDR3 length equals 15 residues. Trimming left V 7 bases short and J 0 bases short, with 14 bases between. Looked up from germline, CDR1 is SGHTA and CDR2 is FQGNSA.

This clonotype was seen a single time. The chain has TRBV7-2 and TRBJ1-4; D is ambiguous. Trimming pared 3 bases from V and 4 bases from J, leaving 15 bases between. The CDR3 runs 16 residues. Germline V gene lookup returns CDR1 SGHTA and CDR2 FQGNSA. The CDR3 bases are TGTGCCAGCAGCTTCGAGGTCATAGCCTTTAATGAAAAACTGTTTTTT. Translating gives CASSFEVIAFNEKLFF. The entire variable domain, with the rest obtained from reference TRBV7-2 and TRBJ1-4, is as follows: GAGVSQSPSNKVTEKGKDVELRCDPISGHTALYWYRQSLGQGLEFLIYFQGNSAPDKSGLPSDRFSAERTGGSVSTLTIQRTQQEDSAVYLCASSFEVIAFNEKLFFGSGTQLSVL.

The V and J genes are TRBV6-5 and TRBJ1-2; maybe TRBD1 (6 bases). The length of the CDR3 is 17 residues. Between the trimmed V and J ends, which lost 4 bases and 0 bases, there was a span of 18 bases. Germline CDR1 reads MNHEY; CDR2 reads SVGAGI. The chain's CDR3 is CASSSWLGGPTNYGYTF. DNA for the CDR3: TGTGCCAGCAGTTCTTGGCTCGGGGGGCCCACTAACTATGGCTACACCTTC.

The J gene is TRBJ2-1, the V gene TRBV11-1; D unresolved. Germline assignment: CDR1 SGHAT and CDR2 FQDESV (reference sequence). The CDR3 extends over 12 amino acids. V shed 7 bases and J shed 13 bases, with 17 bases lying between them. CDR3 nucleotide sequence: TGTGCCAGCACCAGGCATGTGGAGACCCAGTTCTTC. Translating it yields CASTRHVETQFF.

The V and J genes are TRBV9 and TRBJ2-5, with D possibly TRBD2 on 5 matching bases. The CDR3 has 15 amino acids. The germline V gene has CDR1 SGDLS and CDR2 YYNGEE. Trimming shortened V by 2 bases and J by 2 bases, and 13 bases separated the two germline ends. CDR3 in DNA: TGTGCCAGCAGCGTCTCCACTAGTCGGCAAGAGACCCAGTACTTC. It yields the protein CASSVSTSRQETQYF.

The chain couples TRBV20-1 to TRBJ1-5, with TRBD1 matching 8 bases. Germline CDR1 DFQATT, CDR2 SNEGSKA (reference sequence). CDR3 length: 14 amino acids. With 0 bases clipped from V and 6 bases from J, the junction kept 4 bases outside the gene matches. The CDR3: CSAREDREVQPQHF. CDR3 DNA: TGCAGTGCTAGAGAGGACAGGGAGGTTCAGCCCCAGCATTTT.

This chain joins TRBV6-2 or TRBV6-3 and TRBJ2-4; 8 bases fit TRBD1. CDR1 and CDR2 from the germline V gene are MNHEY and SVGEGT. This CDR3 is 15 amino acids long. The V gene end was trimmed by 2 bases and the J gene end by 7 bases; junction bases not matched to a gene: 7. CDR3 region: CASSYAGGVGNIQYF. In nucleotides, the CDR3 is TGTGCCAGCAGTTACGCAGGGGGCGTTGGGAACATTCAGTACTTC.

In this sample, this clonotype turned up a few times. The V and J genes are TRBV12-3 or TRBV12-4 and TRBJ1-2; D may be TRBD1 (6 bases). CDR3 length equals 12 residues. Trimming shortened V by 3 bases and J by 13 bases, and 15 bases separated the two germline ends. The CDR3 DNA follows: TGTGCCAGCAGTTTCGCCAAACAGGGATCCACCTTC. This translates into CASSFAKQGSTF.

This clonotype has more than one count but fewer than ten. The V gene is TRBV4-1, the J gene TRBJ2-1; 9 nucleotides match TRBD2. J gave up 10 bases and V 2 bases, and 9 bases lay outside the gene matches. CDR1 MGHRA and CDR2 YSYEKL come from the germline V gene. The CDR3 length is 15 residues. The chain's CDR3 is CASSQWERGVEEQFF. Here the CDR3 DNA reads TGCGCCAGCAGCCAATGGGAGCGGGGGGTCGAGGAGCAGTTCTTC.

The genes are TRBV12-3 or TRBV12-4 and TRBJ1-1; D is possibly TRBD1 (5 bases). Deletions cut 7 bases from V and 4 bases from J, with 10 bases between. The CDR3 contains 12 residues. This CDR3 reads CASNRGTTEAFF. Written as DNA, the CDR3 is TGTGCCAGCAACCGGGGGACCACTGAAGCTTTCTTT.

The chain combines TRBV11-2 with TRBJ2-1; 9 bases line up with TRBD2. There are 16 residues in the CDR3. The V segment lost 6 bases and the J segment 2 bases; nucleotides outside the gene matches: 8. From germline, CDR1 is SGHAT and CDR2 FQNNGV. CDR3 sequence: CASRSWRGGPYNEQFF. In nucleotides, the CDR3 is TGTGCCAGCAGGTCCTGGCGGGGGGGACCCTACAATGAGCAGTTCTTC.

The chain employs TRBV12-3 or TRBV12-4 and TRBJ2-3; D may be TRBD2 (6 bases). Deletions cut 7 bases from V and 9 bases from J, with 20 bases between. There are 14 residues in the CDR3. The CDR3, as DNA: TGTGCCAGCACCGTAGCGACCGCACGGGGGACGCAGTATTTT. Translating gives CASTVATARGTQYF.

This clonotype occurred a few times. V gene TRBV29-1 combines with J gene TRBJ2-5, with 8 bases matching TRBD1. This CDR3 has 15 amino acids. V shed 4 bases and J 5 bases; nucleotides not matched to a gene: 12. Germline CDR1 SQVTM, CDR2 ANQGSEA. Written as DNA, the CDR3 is TGCAGCGTTGTCGGCCGGCCTTCAGGGGGCGAGACCCAGTACTTC. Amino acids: CSVVGRPSGGETQYF.

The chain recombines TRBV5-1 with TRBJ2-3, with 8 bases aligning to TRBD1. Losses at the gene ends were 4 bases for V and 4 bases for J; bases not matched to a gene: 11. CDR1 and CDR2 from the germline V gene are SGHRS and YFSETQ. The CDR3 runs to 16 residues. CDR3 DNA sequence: TGCGCCAGCAGCCCAGTGGGCAGGGGGCAATCAGATACGCAGTATTTT. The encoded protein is CASSPVGRGQSDTQYF.

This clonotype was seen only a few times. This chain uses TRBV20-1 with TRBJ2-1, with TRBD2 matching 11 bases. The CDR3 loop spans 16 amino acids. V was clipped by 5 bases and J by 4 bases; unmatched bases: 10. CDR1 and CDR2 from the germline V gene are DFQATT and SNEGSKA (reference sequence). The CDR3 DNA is TGCAGTGCTGAACATAGCGGGGGGGCTAGGTACAATGAGCAGTTCTTC. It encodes CSAEHSGGARYNEQFF.

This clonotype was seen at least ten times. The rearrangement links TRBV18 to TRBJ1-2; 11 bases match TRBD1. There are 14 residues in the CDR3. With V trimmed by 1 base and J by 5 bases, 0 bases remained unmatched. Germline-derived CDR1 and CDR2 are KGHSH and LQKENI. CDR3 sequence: CASSPRDRGYGYTF. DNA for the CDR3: TGTGCCAGCTCACCACGGGACAGGGGGTATGGCTACACCTTC.

Written as DNA, the CDR3 is TGTGCCAGCAGTTTATCCCGAATGGAGCAAGAGACCCAGTACTTC. Encoded protein: CASSLSRMEQETQYF. This chain connects TRBV27 to TRBJ2-5; no definite D call. Trimming took off 0 bases at V and 2 bases at J, with 10 bases between the two ends. Per germline, CDR1 MNHEY and CDR2 SMNVEV (reference sequence). The CDR3 loop spans 15 amino acids.

CDR3 nucleotide sequence: TGTGCCAGCAGTTTAACAGGGACTAGCGAACGAAATCCTCCTGGCACAGATACGCAGTATTTT. Amino acid sequence: CASSLTGTSERNPPGTDTQYF. The rearrangement uses TRBV6-5 and TRBJ2-3; 10 nucleotides align to TRBD2. The CDR3 spans 21 residues. With V trimmed by 4 bases and J by 1 base, 20 bases remained unmatched. Germline assignment: CDR1 MNHEY and CDR2 SVGAGI.

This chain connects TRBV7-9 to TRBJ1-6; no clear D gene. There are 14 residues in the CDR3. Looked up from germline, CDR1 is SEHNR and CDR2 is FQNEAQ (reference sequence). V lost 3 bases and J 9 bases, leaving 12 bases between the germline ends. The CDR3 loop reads CASSFGGLGSPLHF. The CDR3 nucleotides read TGTGCCAGCAGCTTCGGCGGACTGGGTTCACCCCTCCACTTT.

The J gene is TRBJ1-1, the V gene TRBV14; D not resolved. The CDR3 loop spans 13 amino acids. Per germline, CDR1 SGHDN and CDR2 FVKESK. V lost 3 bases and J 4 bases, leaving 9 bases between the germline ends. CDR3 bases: TGTGCCAGCAGCCATGGAAGGGTCACTGAAGCTTTCTTT. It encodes CASSHGRVTEAFF.